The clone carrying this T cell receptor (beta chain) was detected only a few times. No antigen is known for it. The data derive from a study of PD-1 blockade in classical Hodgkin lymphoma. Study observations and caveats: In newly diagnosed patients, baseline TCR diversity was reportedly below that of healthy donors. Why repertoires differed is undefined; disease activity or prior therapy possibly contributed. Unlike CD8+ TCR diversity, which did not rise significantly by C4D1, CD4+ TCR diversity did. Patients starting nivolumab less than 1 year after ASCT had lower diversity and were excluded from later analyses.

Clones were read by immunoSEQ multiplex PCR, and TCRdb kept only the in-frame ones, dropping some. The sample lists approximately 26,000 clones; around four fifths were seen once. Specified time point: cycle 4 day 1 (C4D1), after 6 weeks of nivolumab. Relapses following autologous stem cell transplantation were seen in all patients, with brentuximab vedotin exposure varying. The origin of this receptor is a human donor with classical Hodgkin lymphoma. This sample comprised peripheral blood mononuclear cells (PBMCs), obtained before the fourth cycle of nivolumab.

CDR3 loop: CASSPWTGTVPLEQYF. The CDR3 nucleotides are TGTGCCAGCAGTCCCTGGACAGGTACAGTTCCCTTGGAGCAGTACTTC. This sequence joins TRBV27 and TRBJ2-7; TRBD1 aligns across 7 bases. This CDR3 has 16 amino acids. Germline CDR1 reads MNHEY; CDR2 reads SMNVEV (reference sequence). V was clipped by 5 bases and J by 7 bases; unmatched bases: 17.